The clone carrying this TCR beta chain was seen just once. As yet, its antigen is unknown. These data originate in a study of vaccination and CD4 T cells after COVID-19. On the study more broadly: Overlapping SARS-CoV-2, HCoV-NL63, HCoV-OC43 and HCoV-229E spike peptides were used to stimulate cells.

With V trimmed by 3 bases and J by 1 base, 2 bases remained unmatched. Looked up from germline, CDR1 is SGHVS and CDR2 is FNYEAQ. The CDR3 sequence is 15 residues long. Sequenced with the Oncomine TCR Beta short-read assay was DNA taken from cultured CD4+ T cells. Genomic DNA was isolated from CD4+ T cells that had been cultured. TCRdb passed the PCR reads through MiXCR, listing each CDR3 protein once. The sample includes several thousand distinct CDR3 sequences, 30% to 40% of them seen just once. Treatment of the sample: approximately 9-day PBMC culture with coronavirus spike peptide pools or control peptides (ViraFEST assay). CD4+ T-cell collection from the unexposed donor predated the COVID-19 pandemic (2011-2018).

The genes are TRBV7-6 and TRBJ2-2; 7 bases align to TRBD2. The material sequenced was CD4+ T cells from blood, cultured in vitro. This sequence originates from a human donor in good health. CDR3 protein: CASSLVAGNTGELFF. DNA of the CDR3: TGTGCCAGCAGCTTGGTAGCGGGGAACACCGGGGAGCTGTTTTTT.